These T cell receptor beta chains were read from a single sample in a study of Ad26.COV2.S vaccination and SARS-CoV-2 variants. The repertoire was sequenced with immunoSEQ multiplex PCR; TCRdb's copy has only in-frame clones and lacks some. In the table there are a few hundred thousand clones, about 91% of which are singletons. The specimen comprised peripheral blood, sampled in a trial of Ad26.COV2.S vaccine versus placebo. These receptors all come from a person aged 18 to 59 who received the Ad26.COV2.S COVID-19 vaccine or a placebo. Each CDR3 is given with its conserved first and last residue. The order of the fields is V gene, D gene, J gene, clone size, CDR3 DNA, CDR3 protein. D genes are given only for firm matches. Expanded clones get a size class; other rows say once, few or many, or leave the size out.

v_call: TRBV5-1; d_call: NA; j_call: TRBJ2-2; clone_size: NA; cdr3_nt: TGCGCCAGTCGCGACAGGGAGGGGGACACCGGGGAGCTGTTTTTT; cdr3_aa: CASRDREGDTGELFF
v_call: TRBV29-1; d_call: TRBD2; j_call: TRBJ2-3; clone_size: NA; cdr3_nt: TGCAGCGTTGGACTAGCGGGAGCCCTTAGCACAGATACGCAGTATTTT; cdr3_aa: CSVGLAGALSTDTQYF
v_call: TRBV18; d_call: TRBD1; j_call: TRBJ1-6; clone_size: few; cdr3_nt: TGTGCCAGCTCCCGCGGGACAGGGGATCATTCACCCCTCCACTTT; cdr3_aa: CASSRGTGDHSPLHF
v_call: TRBV3-1/TRBV3-2; d_call: TRBD1; j_call: TRBJ1-4; clone_size: NA; cdr3_nt: TGTGCCAGCAGCCAAGGGGACAGGGGTTTTGTAGGTGAAAAACTGTTTTTT; cdr3_aa: CASSQGDRGFVGEKLFF
v_call: TRBV7-9; d_call: NA; j_call: TRBJ1-1; clone_size: NA; cdr3_nt: TGTGCCAGCAGCTTAGCTACGGGGACTGAAGCTTTCTTT; cdr3_aa: CASSLATGTEAFF
v_call: TRBV5-1; d_call: TRBD1; j_call: TRBJ1-4; clone_size: NA; cdr3_nt: TGCGCCAGCAGCTCCTCGGACAGGGGTGAAAAACTGTTTTTT; cdr3_aa: CASSSSDRGEKLFF
v_call: TRBV18; d_call: TRBD1; j_call: TRBJ1-4; clone_size: NA; cdr3_nt: TGTGCCAGCTCACTAGGAGACAGGGGATCAACTAATGAAAAACTGTTTTTT; cdr3_aa: CASSLGDRGSTNEKLFF
v_call: TRBV6-5; d_call: TRBD1; j_call: TRBJ2-2; clone_size: NA; cdr3_nt: TGTGCCAGCAGTTACGCGGGACAGGGCCCCGGGGAGCTGTTTTTT; cdr3_aa: CASSYAGQGPGELFF
v_call: TRBV7-9; d_call: TRBD1; j_call: TRBJ1-4; clone_size: NA; cdr3_nt: TGTGCCAGCAGCCCGAACCCGAGACAGGGCCCGGGCGTGGGACTGTTTTTT; cdr3_aa: CASSPNPRQGPGVGLFF
v_call: TRBV11-3; d_call: TRBD2; j_call: TRBJ2-1; clone_size: NA; cdr3_nt: TGTGCCAGCAGCCGGCAGATCGCACCTAGCGGGAATCTCAATGAGCAGTTCTTC; cdr3_aa: CASSRQIAPSGNLNEQFF
v_call: TRBV6-4; d_call: NA; j_call: TRBJ1-1; clone_size: many; cdr3_nt: TGTGCCAGCAGTGTAACGGCGAACACTGAAGCTTTCTTT; cdr3_aa: CASSVTANTEAFF
v_call: TRBV28; d_call: TRBD2; j_call: TRBJ2-1; clone_size: NA; cdr3_nt: TGTGCCAGCGGCTCGAGGACTAGCGGGATTAGAATCTTC; cdr3_aa: CASGSRTSGIRIF
v_call: TRBV5-1; d_call: NA; j_call: TRBJ1-1; clone_size: few; cdr3_nt: TGCGCCAGCAGCTTGGGAGGGACGTCGGGGAACACTGAAGCTTTCTTT; cdr3_aa: CASSLGGTSGNTEAFF
v_call: TRBV5-1; d_call: TRBD1; j_call: TRBJ1-2; clone_size: once; cdr3_nt: TGCGCCAGCAGCTTGGCACAGACAGGGGACTATGGCTACACCTTC; cdr3_aa: CASSLAQTGDYGYTF
v_call: TRBV6-4; d_call: NA; j_call: TRBJ2-3; clone_size: NA; cdr3_nt: TGTGCCAGCAGTGACTCGCCGGGGCAGGGAGATACGCAGTATTTT; cdr3_aa: CASSDSPGQGDTQYF
v_call: TRBV6-2/TRBV6-3; d_call: TRBD1; j_call: TRBJ2-4; clone_size: once; cdr3_nt: TGTGCCAGCAGTTACCTACTACAGGGGGCCTTGGGGTATGAAAACATTCAGTACTTC; cdr3_aa: CASSYLLQGALGYENIQYF
v_call: TRBV7-9; d_call: NA; j_call: TRBJ1-2; clone_size: once; cdr3_nt: TGTGCCAGCAGCCCGGGCCAAAGCTATGGCTACACCTTC; cdr3_aa: CASSPGQSYGYTF
v_call: TRBV25-1; d_call: TRBD1; j_call: TRBJ1-1; clone_size: NA; cdr3_nt: TGTGCCAGCAGTCGGACAGGGGAAGCTTTCTTT; cdr3_aa: CASSRTGEAFF
v_call: TRBV13; d_call: TRBD2; j_call: TRBJ2-1; clone_size: NA; cdr3_nt: TGTGCCAGCAGCCAACCGGGACTAGCGGATTACAATGAGCAGTTCTTC; cdr3_aa: CASSQPGLADYNEQFF
v_call: TRBV6-2/TRBV6-3; d_call: NA; j_call: TRBJ2-1; clone_size: NA; cdr3_nt: TGTGCCAGCAGTTACTCGGTCTATGAGCAGTTCTTC; cdr3_aa: CASSYSVYEQFF
v_call: TRBV9; d_call: TRBD2; j_call: TRBJ2-7; clone_size: NA; cdr3_nt: TGTGCCAGCAGCGTAGGACTAGCGGTCTTATACGAGCAGTACTTC; cdr3_aa: CASSVGLAVLYEQYF
v_call: TRBV6-1; d_call: TRBD2; j_call: TRBJ2-2; clone_size: NA; cdr3_nt: TGTGCCAGCAGTGAAGCGGTCGGCGCTAGCGGTCACCGGGAGCTGTTTTTT; cdr3_aa: CASSEAVGASGHRELFF
v_call: TRBV10-3; d_call: NA; j_call: TRBJ2-1; clone_size: NA; cdr3_nt: TGTGCCATTCATGGAGAACCGGGGAATGAGCAGTTCTTC; cdr3_aa: CAIHGEPGNEQFF
v_call: TRBV19; d_call: TRBD2; j_call: TRBJ2-7; clone_size: NA; cdr3_nt: TGTGCCAGTAGTATAAGGGGACTAGCGGGAGAATCCTACGAGCAGTACTTC; cdr3_aa: CASSIRGLAGESYEQYF
v_call: TRBV7-8; d_call: NA; j_call: TRBJ2-6; clone_size: NA; cdr3_nt: TGTGCCAGCAGCTTAGGCCTTACAGGGGCCAACGTCCTGACTTTC; cdr3_aa: CASSLGLTGANVLTF
v_call: TRBV11-1; d_call: NA; j_call: TRBJ2-1; clone_size: NA; cdr3_nt: TGTGCCAGCAGCCGAACGGTTGAGCAGTTCTTC; cdr3_aa: CASSRTVEQFF
v_call: TRBV6-1; d_call: NA; j_call: TRBJ2-7; clone_size: NA; cdr3_nt: TGTGCCAGCAGTGAAGGCGGCCTACGATCCTACGAGCAGTACTTC; cdr3_aa: CASSEGGLRSYEQYF
v_call: TRBV11-3; d_call: NA; j_call: TRBJ2-4; clone_size: NA; cdr3_nt: TGTGCCAGCAGCCCGCCGGACAGTAAATGGGTTCAGTACTTC; cdr3_aa: CASSPPDSKWVQYF
v_call: TRBV27; d_call: NA; j_call: TRBJ2-7; clone_size: NA; cdr3_nt: TGTGCCAGACAGACACCCTACGAGCAGTACTTC; cdr3_aa: CARQTPYEQYF
v_call: TRBV21-1; d_call: NA; j_call: TRBJ2-2; clone_size: NA; cdr3_nt: TGTGCCAGCAAGTGGGCGGGGGCCACCGGGGAGCTGTTTTTT; cdr3_aa: CASKWAGATGELFF
v_call: TRBV6-6; d_call: NA; j_call: TRBJ2-6; clone_size: NA; cdr3_nt: TGTGCCAGCAGTTACTCGGGAACCGGGGCCAACGTCCTGACTTTC; cdr3_aa: CASSYSGTGANVLTF
v_call: TRBV9; d_call: NA; j_call: TRBJ2-5; clone_size: NA; cdr3_nt: TGTGCCAGCAGCGTAGCTGGCGGTGACCAAGAGACCCAGTACTTC; cdr3_aa: CASSVAGGDQETQYF
v_call: TRBV6-5; d_call: NA; j_call: TRBJ2-2; clone_size: NA; cdr3_nt: TGTGCCAGCAGGGGGGACGGGGAGCTGTTTTTT; cdr3_aa: CASRGDGELFF
v_call: TRBV28; d_call: TRBD2; j_call: TRBJ2-5; clone_size: NA; cdr3_nt: TGTGCCAGCAGTTTTTTCCTTGGACGGGAGGGAAGGGAGACCCAGTACTTC; cdr3_aa: CASSFFLGREGRETQYF
v_call: TRBV30; d_call: TRBD1; j_call: TRBJ1-2; clone_size: once; cdr3_nt: TGTGCCTGGAGACAGGACAGGGGGTACGGCTACACCTTC; cdr3_aa: CAWRQDRGYGYTF
v_call: TRBV11-1; d_call: NA; j_call: TRBJ2-5; clone_size: NA; cdr3_nt: TGTGCCAGCAGCTCGACCGGGACAACTAAAGAGACCCAGTACTTC; cdr3_aa: CASSSTGTTKETQYF
v_call: TRBV7-2; d_call: NA; j_call: TRBJ1-4; clone_size: NA; cdr3_nt: TGTGCCAGCAGCCAATCCCGCGGGGTTCGGGGTAATGAAAAACTGTTTTTT; cdr3_aa: CASSQSRGVRGNEKLFF
v_call: TRBV2; d_call: NA; j_call: TRBJ2-4; clone_size: NA; cdr3_nt: TGTGCCAGCGGTGGTAGGACAGACAAAAACATTCAGTACTTC; cdr3_aa: CASGGRTDKNIQYF
v_call: TRBV3-1/TRBV3-2; d_call: NA; j_call: TRBJ2-7; clone_size: NA; cdr3_nt: TGTGCCAGCAGCCAAACCAACTACGAGCAGTACTTC; cdr3_aa: CASSQTNYEQYF
v_call: TRBV11-2; d_call: TRBD2; j_call: TRBJ2-3; clone_size: NA; cdr3_nt: TGTGCCAGCAGCTTCGACGGGAGGGGAGATACGCAGTATTTT; cdr3_aa: CASSFDGRGDTQYF
v_call: TRBV5-4; d_call: TRBD1; j_call: TRBJ1-1; clone_size: NA; cdr3_nt: TGTGCCAGCAGCCTGACAGGGGGCGGGAGTGAAGCTTTCTTT; cdr3_aa: CASSLTGGGSEAFF
v_call: TRBV13; d_call: TRBD1; j_call: TRBJ1-2; clone_size: NA; cdr3_nt: TGTGCCAGCAGGAACAGGGGCGGCCGTGGCTACACCTTC; cdr3_aa: CASRNRGGRGYTF
v_call: TRBV19; d_call: TRBD2; j_call: TRBJ2-7; clone_size: few; cdr3_nt: TGTGCCAGTAGTCCCGGTCGGGAGGGGTTTTACGAGCAGTACTTC; cdr3_aa: CASSPGREGFYEQYF
v_call: TRBV18; d_call: TRBD1; j_call: TRBJ2-5; clone_size: NA; cdr3_nt: TGTGCCAGCTCACGGGGACAGTCGAATGGAGGGACCCAGTACTTC; cdr3_aa: CASSRGQSNGGTQYF
v_call: TRBV7-9; d_call: TRBD2; j_call: TRBJ2-1; clone_size: NA; cdr3_nt: TGTGCCAGCAGCTTGGTAGCGGGAGTTTACAATGAGCAGTTCTTC; cdr3_aa: CASSLVAGVYNEQFF
v_call: TRBV18; d_call: NA; j_call: TRBJ2-6; clone_size: NA; cdr3_nt: TGTGCCAGCTCACCACCGGGGGTGGACGGGGCCAACGTCCTGACTTTC; cdr3_aa: CASSPPGVDGANVLTF
v_call: TRBV7-9; d_call: NA; j_call: TRBJ1-2; clone_size: NA; cdr3_nt: TGTGCCAGCAGCTTAGGGGGGGACTATGGCTACACCTTC; cdr3_aa: CASSLGGDYGYTF
v_call: TRBV25-1; d_call: NA; j_call: TRBJ2-1; clone_size: NA; cdr3_nt: TGTGCCAGCAGTGAGGTGAGCTCCTACAATGAGCAGTTCTTC; cdr3_aa: CASSEVSSYNEQFF
v_call: TRBV19; d_call: TRBD1; j_call: TRBJ2-6; clone_size: NA; cdr3_nt: TGTGCCAGTAGTATCGGCAGGGGGTTTGGGGCTGGGGCCAACGTCCTGACTTTC; cdr3_aa: CASSIGRGFGAGANVLTF
v_call: TRBV5-1; d_call: NA; j_call: TRBJ1-1; clone_size: NA; cdr3_nt: TGCGCCAGCAGCTCGACCGGACAGCTGTTCGTGGAAGCTTTCTTT; cdr3_aa: CASSSTGQLFVEAFF
v_call: TRBV28; d_call: TRBD2; j_call: TRBJ2-7; clone_size: NA; cdr3_nt: TGTGCCAGCAGCCGGACTAGCGGGAGGCCTTACTCCTACGAGCAGTACTTC; cdr3_aa: CASSRTSGRPYSYEQYF